This is a list of T cell receptor beta chains from one sample in a study of blood T cell repertoires in COVID-19. Assay used: immunoSEQ multiplex PCR; TCRdb lists only in-frame clones, some missing. In the table there are some 90,000 clones, about nine tenths of which are singletons. Sequenced material: peripheral blood. The receptors were sampled from a man aged 45-65 years with acute or convalescent COVID-19. CDR3s include the opening cysteine and the closing phenylalanine or tryptophan. The D gene is left open where the match is weak. Only part of the rows carry a size: once, few, many, or a class if the clone is expanded.

TRBV6-5	TRBJ2-3	once	-	CASGTILGTDTQYF	TGTGCCAGCGGGACAATTTTGGGCACAGATACGCAGTATTTT
TRBV6-5	TRBJ1-2	-	-	CATQRGFMGYTF	TGTGCCACCCAGCGGGGTTTTATGGGCTACACCTTC
TRBV9	TRBJ1-6	-	-	CASSGQGSNNSPLHF	TGTGCCAGCAGCGGCCAGGGAAGTAACAATTCACCCCTCCACTTT
TRBV6-5	TRBJ1-2	once	TRBD1	CASSRTGVGGYTF	TGTGCCAGCAGCAGGACAGGGGTGGGTGGCTACACCTTC
TRBV5-1	TRBJ1-3	-	-	CASSLQSSGNTIYF	TGCGCCAGCAGCCTACAGTCGTCAGGAAACACCATATATTTT
TRBV29-1	TRBJ1-1	-	-	CSGVPGSNTEAFF	TGCAGCGGTGTCCCGGGATCGAACACTGAAGCTTTCTTT
TRBV9	TRBJ2-5	-	TRBD2	CASSVAPGGPQTQYF	TGTGCCAGCAGCGTAGCACCGGGGGGGCCTCAGACCCAGTACTTC
TRBV27	TRBJ2-1	-	-	CASSSLGGAGNEQFF	TGTGCCAGCAGTTCTCTTGGGGGGGCCGGTAATGAGCAGTTCTTC
TRBV6-5	TRBJ2-7	-	TRBD2	CASSSSGGRDHEQYF	TGTGCCAGCAGTTCGAGCGGGGGCCGGGACCACGAGCAGTACTTC
TRBV5-6	TRBJ2-7	-	TRBD1	CASSSDRGLQYF	TGTGCCAGCAGCTCGGACAGGGGGTTGCAGTACTTC
TRBV29-1	TRBJ2-3	-	-	CSAVGGDTQYF	TGCAGCGCCGTCGGGGGAGATACGCAGTATTTT
TRBV18	TRBJ1-1	-	TRBD1	CASSPLDRANAEAFF	TGTGCCAGCTCACCACTGGACAGGGCGAACGCTGAAGCTTTCTTT
TRBV10-3	TRBJ1-1	-	-	CAAAASGQGEAFF	TGTGCCGCAGCCGCATCTGGGCAAGGTGAAGCTTTCTTT
TRBV29-1	TRBJ1-1	-	TRBD1	CSGSLGQLGTEAFF	TGCAGCGGCTCCTTGGGACAGCTGGGCACTGAAGCTTTCTTT
TRBV5-1	TRBJ2-2	-	TRBD2	CASSLEPAGGTGELFF	TGCGCCAGCAGCTTGGAACCAGCGGGGGGAACCGGGGAGCTGTTTTTT
TRBV28	TRBJ1-1	once	-	CASSPGNSGEAFF	TGTGCCAGCAGTCCCGGGAACTCCGGTGAAGCTTTCTTT
TRBV19	TRBJ1-2	once	-	CASRLDPAGVGGYTF	TGTGCCAGTAGACTGGATCCCGCGGGGGTCGGTGGCTACACCTTC
TRBV7-2	TRBJ1-1	-	-	CASSLLGRRSNWNTEAFF	TGTGCCAGCAGCTTATTGGGCAGGAGGTCAAACTGGAACACTGAAGCTTTCTTT
TRBV7-6	TRBJ1-1	few	TRBD1	CASSPSDRGWAEAFF	TGTGCCAGCAGCCCCTCGGACAGGGGATGGGCTGAAGCTTTCTTT
TRBV7-2	TRBJ2-3	-	TRBD2	CASSLMSSGGADTQYF	TGTGCCAGCAGCTTGATGTCTAGCGGGGGGGCAGATACGCAGTATTTT
TRBV5-1	TRBJ2-5	-	TRBD2	CASRSSGGPSYQETQYF	TGCGCCAGCAGATCTAGCGGGGGACCATCGTACCAAGAGACCCAGTACTTC